Shown below are 27 T cell receptor beta chains from a single sample sequenced in a study of T cells in Graves' hyperthyroidism and ophthalmopathy. Researchers took RNA transcripts and amplified the TCR beta CDR3 regions from them. First-round RT-PCR targeting the TCR CDR3 was performed with the HTBI primer set. TCRdb re-called the multiplex PCR reads through MiXCR, storing one row per CDR3 protein. The sample yields roughly 530,000 distinct CDR3 sequences, 15% to 20% seen once. The sequenced sample consisted of blood. Receptors were obtained from a woman aged 18-29 years with Graves' ophthalmopathy.

This clonotype was seen just once. One end of the junction does not line up with germline, which may come from a read error. This chain links TRBV19 with TRBJ2-7; D ambiguous. Germline V lookup: CDR1 LNHDA, CDR2 SQIVND (reference sequence). The CDR3 length is 14 residues. CDR3 DNA sequence: TGTGCCAGTAGTATAGGCGACTTCTCCTACGATCAGTACTTC. It translates to CASSIGDFSYDQYF.

CDR3 sequence reads: CASSLDGGNSYEQYF. CDR3 sequence (DNA): TGCGCCAGCAGCTTGGATGGCGGGAACTCCTACGAGCAGTACTTC. The chain joins TRBV5-1 to TRBJ2-7; a possible D gene is TRBD2 (6 bases). V lost 0 bases, J lost 0 bases, and 10 bases lay in between. This CDR3 is 15 amino acids long. Germline assignment: CDR1 SGHRS and CDR2 YFSETQ. The complete variable domain, with remaining parts taken from reference TRBV5-1 and TRBJ2-7, reads KAGVTQTPRYLIKTRGQQVTLSCSPISGHRSVSWYQQTPGQGLQFLFEYFSETQRNKGNFPGRFSGRQFSNSRSEMNVSTLELGDSALYLCASSLDGGNSYEQYFGPGTRLTVT.

J is TRBJ2-7 and V is TRBV10-2; D is ambiguous. The CDR3 runs to 10 residues. The germline V gene has CDR1 WSHSY and CDR2 SAAADI. V lost 8 bases to trimming and J lost 10 bases, with 12 bases between them. CDR3 DNA sequence: TGCGCCAGCGGCCTGGGCGACCAGTACTTC. Amino acid sequence: CASGLGDQYF.

This clonotype was counted many times. CDR3 bases: TGTGCCAGCAGTATATTACAGGGAAGTGAGCAGTTCTTC. It translates to CASSILQGSEQFF. The rearrangement links TRBV28 to TRBJ2-1; maybe TRBD1 (6 bases). The CDR3 is made up of 13 amino acids. CDR1 is MDHEN and CDR2 is SYDVKM in the germline V gene. Trimming took off 5 bases at V and 9 bases at J, with 14 bases between the two ends.

The chain recombines TRBV19 with TRBJ2-3, with D perhaps matching TRBD1 or TRBD2 (5 bases each). The CDR3 length is 13 residues. Trimming pared 10 bases from V and 3 bases from J, leaving 14 bases between. Germline values: CDR1 LNHDA, CDR2 SQIVND (reference sequence). The CDR3 nucleotides read TGTGCCACCTGGGGGACGCAAACAGATACGCAGTATTTT. Protein: CATWGTQTDTQYF.

This chain uses TRBV6-6 with TRBJ2-2; D may be TRBD1 (6 bases). The CDR3 sequence is 17 residues long. V lost 2 bases, J lost 6 bases, and 19 bases lay in between. Per the germline V gene, CDR1 is MNHNY and CDR2 is SVGAGI (reference sequence). In DNA form, the CDR3 reads TGTGCCAGCAGTTACGCCGGACAGCTTCCGTCCCCCGGGGAGCTGTTTTTT. Translation gives CASSYAGQLPSPGELFF.

Concerning this clonotype itself: A read error may be the cause here, since a much bigger clone is one base away. This rearrangement joins TRBV6-1 to TRBJ2-5, with 7 bases lining up with TRBD1. V lost 4 bases and J lost 4; bases outside the gene matches: 9. The CDR3 totals 15 residues. The germline gives CDR1 MNHNS, CDR2 SASEGT. This chain's CDR3 is CASSGADRAIETQYF. CDR3 nucleotides: TGTGCCAGCAGTGGAGCTGACAGGGCGATAGAGACCCAGTACTTC.

The sample holds a few counts of this clonotype. CDR3 sequence: CASSDGPDTGELFF. CDR3 nucleotides: TGTGCCAGCAGTGACGGGCCCGACACCGGGGAGCTGTTTTTT. V and J are TRBV6-4 and TRBJ2-2; D not certain. Trimming pared 2 bases from V and 3 bases from J, leaving 7 bases between. The germline V gene has CDR1 MRHNA and CDR2 SNTAGT. This CDR3 spans 14 amino acids.

This clonotype was counted at least ten times. The chain carries TRBV2 and TRBJ2-3, with TRBD2 identical over 8 bases. This CDR3 has 15 amino acids. V shed 4 bases and J 7 bases; nucleotides not matched to a gene: 10. CDR1 is SNHLY and CDR2 is FYNNEI in the germline V gene. The CDR3 loop is CASSAGSGSWNTQYF. The CDR3 nucleotides are TGTGCCAGCAGTGCGGGAAGCGGGAGTTGGAATACGCAGTATTTT.

This clonotype was counted between two and nine times. The CDR3 DNA reads TGTGCCAGTACCCCGGGACTAGCGGGTGAGCAGTTCTTC. Its translation is CASTPGLAGEQFF. The rearrangement links TRBV19 to TRBJ2-1; 12 nucleotides line up with TRBD2. V was clipped by 7 bases and J by 9 bases; unmatched bases: 4. The V gene's germline CDR1 is LNHDA and CDR2 SQIVND (reference sequence). The length of the CDR3 is 13 residues.

This clonotype came up a few times. This chain joins TRBV2 and TRBJ1-6; D may be TRBD1 (6 bases). The CDR3 has 15 amino acids. CDR1 and CDR2 (germline): SNHLY, FYNNEI. Trimming took 4 bases from V and 7 from J, leaving 14 bases between them. The DNA for the CDR3 is TGTGCCAGCAGTGGCGGGGGGGCGGGGAATTCACCCCTCCACTTT. Its translation is CASSGGGAGNSPLHF.

In its sample, this clonotype was seen a few times. The chain carries TRBV12-3 or TRBV12-4 and TRBJ1-5; the D gene is possibly TRBD1 (6 bases). The CDR3 has 15 residues. The V end lost 6 bases, the J end lost 3 bases, and 15 bases lay between the germline ends. The CDR3 coding sequence is TGTGCCAGCAGACGTGGTGGACAGTACAATCAGCCCCAGCATTTT. Protein sequence: CASRRGGQYNQPQHF.

This clonotype was seen repeatedly, ten times or more. This chain joins TRBV5-1 and TRBJ1-1; TRBD1 is a possible D gene (6 bases). The germline V gene encodes CDR1 SGHRS and CDR2 YFSETQ. The CDR3 sequence is 17 residues long. V lost 4 bases, J lost 1 base, and 20 bases lay in between. The CDR3 DNA is TGCGCCAGCAGCCAAAGAATAACAGGGCAGAGGAACACTGAAGCTTTCTTT. It yields the protein CASSQRITGQRNTEAFF. Combining the CDR3 with reference TRBV5-1 and TRBJ1-1 gives the whole variable domain KAGVTQTPRYLIKTRGQQVTLSCSPISGHRSVSWYQQTPGQGLQFLFEYFSETQRNKGNFPGRFSGRQFSNSRSEMNVSTLELGDSALYLCASSQRITGQRNTEAFFGQGTRLTVV.

The J gene is TRBJ1-1, the V gene TRBV6-1; 11 bases fit TRBD1. The CDR3 loop spans 14 amino acids. CDR1 is MNHNS, CDR2 SASEGT, per germline. Trimming took 10 bases from V and 5 from J; bases not matched to a gene: 9. In DNA form, the CDR3 reads TGTGCCATCAGACCGGGACAGGGGGTAACTGAAGCTTTCTTT. Translation gives CAIRPGQGVTEAFF.

The V call is TRBV28, the J call TRBJ1-6; D remains unclear. Germline CDR1 is MDHEN and CDR2 is SYDVKM. V lost 6 bases and J lost 7, with 7 bases in between. This CDR3 spans 12 amino acids. The DNA for the CDR3 is TGTGCCAGCAGGACGATCAATTCACCCCTCCACTTT. Protein: CASRTINSPLHF.

This clonotype has at least ten counts. V is TRBV7-8 and J is TRBJ1-2, with a possible D match to TRBD1 (6 bases). The CDR3 spans 13 residues. V lost 3 bases and J 6 bases, leaving 11 bases between the germline ends. Germline V lookup: CDR1 SGHVS, CDR2 FQNEAQ. CDR3 sequence (DNA): TGTGCCAGCAGCTTCCTGGACAGCAATGGCTACACCTTC. This gives the protein CASSFLDSNGYTF.

Many counts were recorded for this clonotype. The chain links TRBV9 to TRBJ2-5; 7 positions match TRBD1. The CDR3 length is 15 residues. With 0 bases clipped from V and 2 bases from J, the junction kept 4 bases outside the gene matches. Germline loops: CDR1 SGDLS, CDR2 YYNGEE. The CDR3 coding sequence is TGTGCCAGCAGCGTAGCATACAGGGGACAAGAGACCCAGTACTTC. Protein: CASSVAYRGQETQYF.

In this sample, this clonotype turned up many times. This chain connects TRBV5-1 to TRBJ2-7; 10 nucleotides align to TRBD1. This CDR3 region has 17 residues. Germline V gene sequence: CDR1 SGHRS, CDR2 YFSETQ. V gave up 5 bases and J gave up 6 bases; unmatched junction bases: 17. The CDR3 nucleotides read TGCGCCAGCAGTTATGGACAGGGGGGAAAATCTAGGGTCGAGCAGTACTTC. Translated, it gives CASSYGQGGKSRVEQYF.

This clonotype was picked up many times. DNA for the CDR3: TGTGCCGCGGCCCGCCGGGAGGGAGAGGATGGCTACACCTTC. Encoded protein: CAAARREGEDGYTF. The V and J genes are TRBV10-3 and TRBJ1-2; D not certain. This CDR3 has 14 amino acids. Germline V gene lookup returns CDR1 ENHRY and CDR2 SYGVKD. Trimming took 11 bases from V and 6 from J, leaving 22 bases between them.

V and J are TRBV18 and TRBJ2-7; D ambiguous. CDR3 size: 16 residues. Germline V gene data show CDR1 as KGHSH and CDR2 as LQKENI. V lost 0 bases to trimming and J lost 3 bases, with 15 bases between them. This chain's CDR3 is CASSPPTRTYGYEQYF. Written as DNA, the CDR3 is TGTGCCAGCTCACCACCTACGAGGACCTACGGCTACGAGCAGTACTTC.

V and J are TRBV10-1 and TRBJ2-3, with TRBD2 matching 12 bases. Germline assignment: CDR1 WNHNN and CDR2 SYGVQD (reference sequence). The V and J ends lost 2 bases and 1 base, in that order; junction bases with no gene match: 4. This CDR3 spans 17 amino acids. In DNA form, the CDR3 reads TGCGCCAGCAGTGAGGATCTAGCGGGGGGGGGCACAGATACGCAGTATTTT. Its translation is CASSEDLAGGGTDTQYF.

The CDR3 loop is CASRHPHDRVYNEQFF. The CDR3 coding sequence is TGTGCCAGCAGACACCCACATGACAGGGTCTACAATGAGCAGTTCTTC. The rearrangement joins TRBV11-2 to TRBJ2-1; 7 nucleotides align to TRBD1. V lost 6 bases and J lost 3; bases outside the gene matches: 11. CDR1 is SGHAT, CDR2 FQNNGV, per germline. The CDR3 runs 16 residues.

Ten or more counts support this clonotype. The rearrangement uses TRBV30 and TRBJ1-1; 8 bases align to TRBD1. Germline-derived CDR1 and CDR2 are GTSNPN and SVGIG (reference sequence). Trimming took 5 bases from V and 2 from J; bases not matched to a gene: 7. This CDR3 region has 14 residues. CDR3: CAWGGDRRNTEAFF. CDR3 sequence (DNA): TGTGCCTGGGGAGGGGACAGGAGAAACACTGAAGCTTTCTTT.

This clonotype came up many times. The rearrangement joins TRBV20-1 to TRBJ1-5, with 10 bases fitting TRBD1. The CDR3 loop spans 18 amino acids. The V gene's germline CDR1 is DFQATT and CDR2 SNEGSKA (reference sequence). J was trimmed by 1 base and V by 1 base; bases with no gene match: 10. The DNA of the CDR3 is TGCAGTGCTAGAGGCGGGACAGGGGTGACCAGGAGCAATCAGCCCCAGCATTTT. This translates into CSARGGTGVTRSNQPQHF.

This clonotype was observed a few times. CDR3 region: CASSPRGGSFGNTIYF. CDR3 nucleotide sequence: TGTGCCAGCAGTCCCCGGGGTGGGTCGTTTGGAAACACCATATATTTT. V and J are TRBV6-1 and TRBJ1-3; no clear D gene. Germline CDR1 MNHNS, CDR2 SASEGT. The CDR3 has 16 amino acids. With 5 bases removed from V and 3 bases from J, the gap between germline ends came to 17 bases.

This clonotype was detected many times. This chain connects TRBV9 to TRBJ2-2; D is ambiguous. CDR3 size: 14 residues. The germline V gene encodes CDR1 SGDLS and CDR2 YYNGEE. V was clipped by 4 bases and J by 6 bases, with 13 bases between them. Written as DNA, the CDR3 is TGTGCCAGCAGCCCCTTCGGTGGCTCCGGGGAGCTGTTTTTT. This gives the protein CASSPFGGSGELFF.

The CDR3 is CASRGGNEKLFF. The CDR3 DNA is TGTGCCAGCAGGGGCGGTAATGAAAAACTGTTTTTT. The J gene is TRBJ1-4, the V gene TRBV28; D ambiguous. CDR1 and CDR2 from the germline V gene are MDHEN and SYDVKM. Trimming removed 6 bases from V and 4 bases from J, with 6 bases in between. This CDR3 comprises 12 residues. Full variable domain (rest looked up from reference TRBV28 and TRBJ1-4): DVKVTQSSRYLVKRTGEKVFLECVQDMDHENMFWYRQDPGLGLRLIYFSYDVKMKEKGDIPEGYSVSREKKERFSLILESASTNQTSMYLCASRGGNEKLFFGSGTQLSVL.